Listed below are T cell receptor beta chains from one sample, sequenced in a study of early T cells in non-severe SARS-CoV-2 infection. TCRdb ran MiXCR on the 5' RACE reads and lists one entry per CDR3 protein. Counted here are 35,000 to 45,000 distinct CDR3 sequences, nearly 6% occurring once; the ten biggest clones make up 7.6%. Sequenced: whole blood. These receptor sequences come from an adult who was a healthcare worker with PCR-confirmed SARS-CoV-2 infection or an uninfected control (not recorded which). Both conserved end residues are part of each CDR3. A D gene is named only where the DNA matches it firmly. A clone size is listed for some rows: how often the clone was seen (once, few, many), or a class if it is expanded.

J: TRBJ1-2; length: 15; V: TRBV28; size: medium-sized; D: .; CDR3: CASSLFPGWNYGYTF; DNA: TGTGCCAGCAGTTTATTTCCAGGATGGAACTATGGCTACACCTTC
J: TRBJ1-4; length: 14; V: TRBV20-1; size: many; D: .; CDR3: CSAVNRQDNEKLFF; DNA: TGCAGTGCAGTTAACAGGCAGGACAATGAAAAACTGTTTTTT
J: TRBJ2-7; length: 13; V: TRBV29-1; size: many; D: .; CDR3: CSAVGGSSYEQYF; DNA: TGCAGCGCCGTAGGGGGGAGCTCCTACGAGCAGTACTTC
J: TRBJ2-2; length: 16; V: TRBV6-9; size: many; D: TRBD1; CDR3: CASSYRDRANWGELFF; DNA: TGTGCCAGCAGTTATAGGGACAGGGCCAATTGGGGGGAGCTGTTTTTT
J: TRBJ1-6; length: 14; V: TRBV5-1; size: many; D: .; CDR3: CASSLVGGERPLHF; DNA: TGCGCCAGCAGCTTGGTTGGGGGAGAAAGACCCCTCCACTTT
J: TRBJ1-2; length: 16; V: TRBV3-1; size: few; D: TRBD1; CDR3: CASSLTPLGQGDGYTF; DNA: TGTGCCAGCAGCCTAACACCCCTGGGACAGGGAGATGGCTACACCTTC
J: TRBJ2-1; length: 16; V: TRBV20-1; size: many; D: TRBD2; CDR3: CSARDGDYKVPNKQFF; DNA: TGCAGTGCTAGAGATGGGGACTATAAGGTCCCAAATAAGCAGTTCTTC
J: TRBJ2-1; length: 13; V: TRBV7-2; size: many; D: .; CDR3: CASSFGDYNEQFF; DNA: TGTGCCAGCAGCTTCGGGGATTACAATGAGCAGTTCTTC
J: TRBJ1-2; length: 15; V: TRBV12-3/TRBV12-4; size: many; D: .; CDR3: CASSLAPRQYYGYTF; DNA: TGTGCCAGCAGTTTAGCCCCCCGGCAGTACTATGGCTACACCTTC
J: TRBJ1-5; length: 16; V: TRBV6-2/TRBV6-3; size: few; D: TRBD1; CDR3: CASSFWGDSVMWPQHF; DNA: TGTGCCAGCTCCTTTTGGGGGGACAGCGTAATGTGGCCCCAGCATTTT
J: TRBJ2-5; length: 13; V: TRBV4-1; size: many; D: .; CDR3: CASSYRVGETQYF; DNA: TGCGCCAGCAGCTACAGGGTTGGGGAGACCCAGTACTTC
J: TRBJ2-1; length: 16; V: TRBV12-3/TRBV12-4; size: many; D: .; CDR3: CASSLAVDRLVDEQFF; DNA: TGTGCCAGCAGTTTGGCGGTAGACCGTCTCGTCGATGAGCAGTTCTTC
J: TRBJ1-1; length: 15; V: TRBV18; size: many; D: TRBD1; CDR3: CASSRLGTGNSEAFF; DNA: TGTGCCAGCTCACGGCTTGGGACAGGGAACAGTGAAGCTTTCTTT
J: TRBJ2-1; length: 15; V: TRBV11-2; size: many; D: TRBD1; CDR3: CASSPAGQGKGEQFF; DNA: TGTGCCAGCAGCCCAGCCGGACAGGGGAAAGGTGAGCAGTTCTTC
J: TRBJ1-4; length: 15; V: TRBV20-1; size: many; D: .; CDR3: CSASGGGATNEKLFF; DNA: TGCAGTGCTAGCGGGGGTGGTGCTACCAATGAAAAACTGTTTTTT
J: TRBJ1-2; length: 14; V: TRBV6-1; size: many; D: .; CDR3: CASSEARTSWGYTF; DNA: TGTGCCAGCAGTGAAGCACGGACATCTTGGGGCTACACCTTC
J: TRBJ2-3; length: 13; V: TRBV5-1; size: many; D: .; CDR3: CASSRLRADTQYF; DNA: TGCGCCAGCAGCCGCCTCAGGGCAGATACGCAGTATTTT
J: TRBJ1-1; length: 14; V: TRBV6-2/TRBV6-3; size: many; D: .; CDR3: CASSYSTVNTEAFF; DNA: TGTGCCAGCAGTTACTCGACAGTGAACACTGAAGCTTTCTTT
J: TRBJ1-5; length: 14; V: TRBV9; size: many; D: .; CDR3: CASSWDGGRQPQHF; DNA: TGTGCCAGCAGCTGGGACGGGGGGCGTCAGCCCCAGCATTTT
J: TRBJ1-5; length: 17; V: TRBV10-3; size: many; D: .; CDR3: CAISESIYGGSNQPQHF; DNA: TGTGCCATCAGTGAGTCGATTTATGGAGGAAGCAATCAGCCCCAGCATTTT
J: TRBJ2-7; length: 13; V: TRBV6-5; size: many; D: .; CDR3: CASSGGTHYEQYF; DNA: TGTGCCAGCAGTGGAGGGACTCACTACGAGCAGTACTTC
J: TRBJ2-1; length: 16; V: TRBV13; size: many; D: TRBD2; CDR3: CASSRLERGPNNEQFF; DNA: TGTGCCAGCAGCAGGCTAGAGCGGGGACCCAACAATGAGCAGTTCTTC
J: TRBJ2-3; length: 15; V: TRBV20-1; size: .; D: TRBD2; CDR3: CSARGLVKGTDTQYF; DNA: TGCAGTGCTAGGGGACTAGTGAAGGGCACAGATACGCAGTATTTT
J: TRBJ2-5; length: 14; V: TRBV5-4; size: many; D: .; CDR3: CASSSPREYETQYF; DNA: TGTGCCAGCAGCTCCCCTAGAGAGTATGAGACCCAGTACTTC
J: TRBJ1-5; length: 17; V: TRBV6-5; size: many; D: .; CDR3: CASARGGGGYSNQPQHF; DNA: TGTGCCAGCGCCCGAGGGGGTGGAGGTTATAGCAATCAGCCCCAGCATTTT
J: TRBJ1-1; length: 15; V: TRBV14; size: medium-sized; D: .; CDR3: CASSPWDNPNTEAFF; DNA: TGTGCCAGCAGCCCTTGGGACAACCCGAACACTGAAGCTTTCTTT
J: TRBJ2-3; length: 15; V: TRBV5-4; size: many; D: TRBD2; CDR3: CASSPRAGVTDTQYF; DNA: TGTGCCAGCAGCCCGAGGGCGGGAGTTACAGATACGCAGTATTTT
J: TRBJ2-1; length: 17; V: TRBV28; size: many; D: TRBD2; CDR3: CASSLYSPSGGYNEQFF; DNA: TGTGCCAGCAGTTTATATAGCCCCAGCGGGGGGTACAATGAGCAGTTCTTC
J: TRBJ1-5; length: 16; V: TRBV6-2/TRBV6-3; size: .; D: .; CDR3: CASSQGTPNSNQPQHF; DNA: TGTGCCAGCAGTCAGGGGACGCCGAATAGCAATCAGCCCCAGCATTTT
J: TRBJ1-1; length: 14; V: TRBV20-1; size: many; D: TRBD1; CDR3: CSARTGVKQTEAFF; DNA: TGCAGTGCCCGAACAGGGGTAAAACAGACTGAAGCTTTCTTT